This is a list of T cell receptor beta chains from one sample in a study of blood T cell repertoires in COVID-19. Clones were read by immunoSEQ multiplex PCR, and TCRdb kept only the in-frame ones, dropping some. The sample yields roughly 29,000 clones, over 70% seen once. Sequenced material: peripheral blood. The source of these receptors is an older woman with active or convalescent COVID-19. Both conserved end residues are part of each CDR3. The order of the fields is D gene, J gene, clone size, V gene, CDR3 protein, CDR3 DNA. The D gene is left open where the match is weak. Clone size is not always given. Where it is, it says once, few, many or a class for expanded clones.

-	TRBJ1-4	-	TRBV4-3	CASSQDNTPNEKLFF	TGCGCCAGCAGCCAAGATAACACCCCTAATGAAAAACTGTTTTTT
TRBD2	TRBJ2-7	-	TRBV6-2/TRBV6-3	CASSYPRLASSYEQYF	TGTGCCAGCAGTTACCCTCGACTAGCCAGCTCCTACGAGCAGTACTTC
TRBD1	TRBJ2-7	-	TRBV6-5	CASSSGTGGYEQYF	TGTGCCAGCAGTTCCGGGACAGGGGGCTACGAGCAGTACTTC
TRBD1	TRBJ1-1	-	TRBV6-2/TRBV6-3	CASSSGGSTEAFF	TGTGCCAGCAGTTCAGGGGGGAGCACTGAAGCTTTCTTT
-	TRBJ2-5	-	TRBV30	CAWSVKGMETQYF	TGTGCCTGGAGTGTAAAGGGGATGGAGACCCAGTACTTC
-	TRBJ1-2	-	TRBV20-1	CSASPSQYYGYTF	TGCAGTGCTAGTCCCTCACAGTACTATGGCTACACCTTC
-	TRBJ1-1	-	TRBV30	CAWSGRGTEAFF	TGTGCCTGGAGTGGTAGGGGCACTGAAGCTTTCTTT
TRBD2	TRBJ2-7	-	TRBV7-9	CASSPPGLAGGEQYF	TGTGCCAGCAGCCCTCCGGGACTAGCGGGAGGGGAGCAGTACTTC
-	TRBJ1-1	-	TRBV27	CASSPILVREGTEAFF	TGTGCCAGCAGTCCGATCTTAGTTAGGGAGGGGACTGAAGCTTTCTTT
TRBD2	TRBJ2-1	-	TRBV5-1	CASSLAPSGSLNEQFF	TGCGCCAGCAGCTTGGCCCCTAGCGGGAGCCTCAATGAGCAGTTCTTC
TRBD1	TRBJ2-7	-	TRBV19	CASSSTGKDEQYF	TGTGCCAGTAGTTCGACAGGGAAAGACGAGCAGTACTTC
TRBD1	TRBJ2-7	-	TRBV5-1	CASSVPGTAFNEQYF	TGCGCCAGCAGCGTACCCGGGACAGCCTTTAACGAGCAGTACTTC
-	TRBJ2-5	-	TRBV23-1	CASSQSRQGKETQYF	TGCGCCAGCAGTCAATCACGGCAGGGGAAAGAGACCCAGTACTTC
TRBD2	TRBJ2-1	-	TRBV11-2	CASSLATSAGGREQFF	TGTGCCAGCAGCTTGGCGACTAGCGCCGGGGGTAGGGAGCAGTTCTTC
TRBD2	TRBJ2-1	-	TRBV25-1	CASSSLAGIDNEQFF	TGTGCCAGCAGTTCACTAGCGGGAATAGACAATGAGCAGTTCTTC
-	TRBJ1-1	-	TRBV27	CASSRLTGAAFF	TGTGCCAGCAGCCGACTCACGGGAGCTGCTTTCTTT
-	TRBJ2-1	once	TRBV27	CASSLAGPFNEQFF	TGTGCCAGCAGTTTAGCGGGGCCATTCAATGAGCAGTTCTTC
TRBD2	TRBJ2-1	once	TRBV2	CASTARTSGSSEQFF	TGTGCCAGCACGGCGCGGACTAGCGGGAGCTCTGAGCAGTTCTTC
-	TRBJ2-5	-	TRBV7-2	CASSSTGTQETQYF	TGTGCCAGCAGCTCGACCGGGACTCAAGAGACCCAGTACTTC
-	TRBJ2-2	-	TRBV4-1	CASRWAMNTGELFF	TGCGCCAGCAGGTGGGCGATGAACACCGGGGAGCTGTTTTTT
-	TRBJ2-3	-	TRBV7-2	CASSLQGRMDTQYF	TGTGCCAGCAGCTTACAGGGCAGGATGGATACGCAGTATTTT
-	TRBJ1-1	-	TRBV15	CATSRDRREGSAFF	TGTGCCACCAGCAGAGATAGGCGAGAGGGCTCAGCTTTCTTT
-	TRBJ2-1	once	TRBV30	CAWSFGLFGEQFF	TGTGCCTGGAGTTTTGGTCTTTTCGGTGAGCAGTTCTTC
-	TRBJ2-5	-	TRBV2	CASSPFRGETQYF	TGTGCCAGCAGTCCTTTCCGGGGGGAGACCCAGTACTTC
TRBD2	TRBJ2-3	-	TRBV5-4	CASSHGLAGTDTQYF	TGTGCCAGCAGCCATGGACTAGCTGGCACAGATACGCAGTATTTT
TRBD1	TRBJ1-2	-	TRBV3-1/TRBV3-2	CASTIQGVHGYTF	TGTGCCAGCACAATACAGGGGGTACATGGCTACACCTTC
TRBD2	TRBJ2-2	-	TRBV5-1	CASSPPGLAPNTGELFF	TGCGCCAGCAGCCCCCCCGGACTAGCGCCCAACACCGGGGAGCTGTTTTTT
-	TRBJ1-2	-	TRBV28	CASSLEGYYGYTF	TGTGCCAGCAGTTTGGAGGGATACTATGGCTACACCTTC
-	TRBJ1-5	-	TRBV6-2/TRBV6-3	CASSYWGDDQPQHF	TGTGCCAGCAGTTACTGGGGGGACGATCAGCCCCAGCATTTT
-	TRBJ2-5	-	TRBV30	CAWSVQGQETQYF	TGTGCCTGGAGTGTACAGGGACAAGAGACCCAGTACTTC
-	TRBJ1-1	once	TRBV11-2	CASSLEPGTEAFF	TGTGCCAGCAGCTTAGAGCCCGGTACTGAAGCTTTCTTT
-	TRBJ2-7	few	TRBV5-1	CASSALTGAFSYEQYF	TGCGCCAGCAGCGCACTTACAGGCGCTTTCTCCTACGAGCAGTACTTC
-	TRBJ2-2	few	TRBV25-1	CASSESVGELFF	TGTGCCAGCAGTGAGTCTGTCGGGGAGCTGTTTTTT
-	TRBJ2-7	few	TRBV18	CASSPQVAYEQYF	TGTGCCAGCTCACCGCAGGTAGCCTACGAGCAGTACTTC
-	TRBJ2-5	-	TRBV19	CASSIGQGGLETQYF	TGTGCCAGTAGTATTGGTCAGGGGGGCCTAGAGACCCAGTACTTC
-	TRBJ1-2	once	TRBV7-2	CASTSGTHDGYTF	TGTGCCAGCACCTCCGGGACACACGATGGCTACACCTTC
TRBD2	TRBJ2-7	-	TRBV7-2	CASSQTSGSPYEQYF	TGTGCCAGCAGCCAGACTAGCGGGTCACCGTACGAGCAGTACTTC
TRBD1	TRBJ2-7	-	TRBV6-6	CASSSTEGQIYEQYF	TGTGCCAGCAGTTCGACCGAGGGACAGATCTACGAGCAGTACTTC
TRBD1	TRBJ2-2	-	TRBV30	CAWSVDRGGISELFF	TGTGCCTGGAGTGTGGACAGGGGCGGAATTTCGGAGCTGTTTTTT
-	TRBJ1-2	few	TRBV6-5	CASTRTANYGYTF	TGTGCCAGCACTAGGACAGCCAACTATGGCTACACCTTC
TRBD1	TRBJ2-2	-	TRBV30	CAWRTTGVGTGELFF	TGTGCCTGGAGAACCACAGGGGTGGGCACCGGGGAGCTGTTTTTT
TRBD1	TRBJ1-2	-	TRBV30	CAGDRGQPNYGYTF	TGTGCCGGAGACAGGGGACAGCCTAACTATGGCTACACCTTC
-	TRBJ1-3	once	TRBV6-6	CASSYPAGYSGNTIYF	TGTGCCAGCAGTTACCCCGCGGGTTACTCTGGAAACACCATATATTTT
TRBD2	TRBJ2-5	once	TRBV13	CASSSLAGGPSLETQYF	TGTGCCAGCAGCTCTCTAGCGGGAGGGCCGAGTTTGGAGACCCAGTACTTC
-	TRBJ1-5	-	TRBV10-2	CASSIGQGRQPQHF	TGCGCCAGCAGTATCGGGCAGGGGCGTCAGCCCCAGCATTTT
TRBD1	TRBJ1-1	-	TRBV29-1	CSVEEVSGGTEAFF	TGCAGCGTTGAAGAAGTATCAGGGGGCACTGAAGCTTTCTTT
-	TRBJ1-6	-	TRBV10-2	CASSESQGSSYNSPLHF	TGCGCCAGCAGTGAGTCGCAGGGGAGCTCCTATAATTCACCCCTCCACTTT
TRBD1	TRBJ2-7	-	TRBV12-5	CASGLVTRTGGHEQYF	TGTGCTAGTGGTTTGGTTACCCGGACAGGGGGCCACGAGCAGTACTTC
TRBD2	TRBJ2-7	-	TRBV4-3	CASSQEVSGGADFYEQYF	TGCGCCAGCAGCCAAGAAGTTAGCGGGGGGGCAGATTTCTACGAGCAGTACTTC
-	TRBJ2-3	-	TRBV7-3	CASSLRGANTDTQYF	TGTGCCAGCAGCTTACGGGGGGCTAACACAGATACGCAGTATTTT
TRBD1	TRBJ1-2	-	TRBV28	CASSLRTGDFANYGYTF	TGTGCCAGCAGTTTAAGGACAGGGGATTTCGCTAACTATGGCTACACCTTC
-	TRBJ2-1	-	TRBV19	CASSGLSGDNEQFF	TGTGCCAGTAGCGGCTTATCCGGGGACAATGAGCAGTTCTTC
TRBD1	TRBJ2-1	-	TRBV9	CASSPTGTGSYNEQFF	TGTGCCAGCAGTCCTACCGGGACAGGGTCCTACAATGAGCAGTTCTTC
-	TRBJ1-1	-	TRBV5-1	CASSLIGEDTEAFF	TGCGCCAGCAGCTTGATAGGAGAGGACACTGAAGCTTTCTTT
-	TRBJ2-5	-	TRBV20-1	CSASRQQETQYF	TGCAGTGCTAGTCGACAGCAAGAGACCCAGTACTTC
TRBD2	TRBJ2-1	-	TRBV6-5	CASRTSGTNEQFF	TGTGCCAGCAGGACTAGCGGGACCAATGAGCAGTTCTTC
-	TRBJ2-5	-	TRBV5-5	CASSLESQGGTQYF	TGTGCCAGCAGCTTGGAATCCCAAGGGGGGACCCAGTACTTC